These 30 T cell receptor beta chains came from one sample sequenced in a study of Ad26.COV2.S vaccination and SARS-CoV-2 variants. Profiled with immunoSEQ multiplex PCR; TCRdb holds only in-frame clones, not every one. This table has approximately 280,000 clones, around 87% appearing once. Indicated treatment: around 19 received Ad26.COV2.S at low or high dose, single or two shots; several received placebo; per-sample allocation not given. Day 63 after the first injection of vaccine or placebo was the sampling time. The material sequenced was peripheral blood, taken in a trial of Ad26.COV2.S vaccine versus placebo. These receptors were collected from a person aged 18 to 59 who received the Ad26.COV2.S COVID-19 vaccine or a placebo.

The chain is built from TRBV5-4 and TRBJ2-3; 14 positions agree with TRBD2. V was clipped by 3 bases and J by 1 base; unmatched bases: 7. Per the germline V gene, CDR1 is SGHNT and CDR2 is YYREEE (reference sequence). There are 18 residues in the CDR3. For the CDR3, the DNA is TGTGCCAGCAGCTCTCGACTAGCGGGGGGGCAGGGCACAGATACGCAGTATTTT. Its translation: CASSSRLAGGQGTDTQYF.

This chain uses TRBV7-9 with TRBJ1-2; 9 nucleotides line up with TRBD1. V lost 5 bases, J lost 8 bases, and 6 bases stayed unmatched. Germline V gene data show CDR1 as SEHNR and CDR2 as FQNEAQ (reference sequence). The CDR3 is made up of 13 amino acids. The CDR3 sequence: CASSPGQGTGYTF. DNA for the CDR3: TGTGCCAGCAGCCCAGGACAGGGGACGGGCTACACCTTC.

The CDR3 loop is CASSQEGQQGEQFF. The CDR3 coding sequence is TGCGCCAGCAGCCAAGAGGGGCAGCAAGGTGAGCAGTTCTTC. The genes are TRBV4-1 and TRBJ2-1; D is perhaps TRBD1 (5 bases). The CDR3 length is 14 residues. From germline, CDR1 is MGHRA and CDR2 YSYEKL. V was clipped by 0 bases and J by 9 bases, with 12 bases between them.

The V call is TRBV4-3, the J call TRBJ2-1; unclear D gene. The germline CDR1 and CDR2 sequences are LGHNA and YSLEER. CDR3 length: 14 amino acids. Trimming left V 0 bases short and J 2 bases short, with 5 bases between. CDR3 nucleotide sequence: TGCGCCAGCAGCCAAGATTTAGCCTACAATGAGCAGTTCTTC. Translation: CASSQDLAYNEQFF.

The table lists this clone with a count of one. This rearrangement joins TRBV30 to TRBJ1-2; 8 bases are a match to TRBD1. The germline gives CDR1 GTSNPN, CDR2 SVGIG (reference sequence). The CDR3 spans 14 residues. With V trimmed by 2 bases and J by 2 bases, 4 bases remained unmatched. Here the CDR3 DNA reads TGTGCCTGGAGTAGGGCAGGGGGCAACTATGGCTACACCTTC. As protein: CAWSRAGGNYGYTF.

V is TRBV3-1 (or the pseudogene TRBV3-2) and J is TRBJ2-3; D might be TRBD1 (5 bases). The CDR3 sequence is 13 residues long. The V end was cut by 3 bases, the J end by 4 bases, with 8 bases between. Germline-derived CDR1 and CDR2 are LGHDT and YNNKEL (reference sequence). The CDR3: CASSQQGSDTQYF. As DNA, the CDR3 is TGTGCCAGCAGCCAGCAGGGATCAGATACGCAGTATTTT.

This clone appeared once. This rearrangement joins TRBV30 to TRBJ2-7, with 11 nucleotides matching TRBD2. The CDR3 covers 13 residues. The V and J ends lost 8 bases and 2 bases, in that order; junction bases with no gene match: 5. Germline lookup yields CDR1 GTSNPN and CDR2 SVGIG (reference sequence). CDR3: CATLAGGTYEQYF. The CDR3, as DNA: TGTGCCACCCTAGCGGGGGGAACCTACGAGCAGTACTTC.

The CDR3 loop reads CASSLKVAGADTQYF. The CDR3 DNA sequence: TGTGCCAGCAGCTTAAAAGTAGCGGGAGCAGATACGCAGTATTTT. The chain couples TRBV7-9 to TRBJ2-3; 9 nucleotides line up with TRBD2. Germline assignment: CDR1 SEHNR and CDR2 FQNEAQ (reference sequence). The J segment lost 4 bases and the V segment lost 2 bases, leaving 4 bases of the junction unmatched. This CDR3 comprises 15 residues.

The rearrangement links TRBV9 to TRBJ2-3; D remains unclear. The CDR3 spans 12 residues. CDR1 and CDR2 from the germline V gene are SGDLS and YYNGEE. The V gene lost 1 base and the J gene lost 4 bases, with 4 bases spanning the gap. CDR3 coding DNA: TGTGCCAGCAGCGTAACTGCAGATACGCAGTATTTT. As protein: CASSVTADTQYF.

This sequence joins TRBV6-6 and TRBJ1-4; no clear D. The CDR3 consists of 14 residues. V was shortened by 6 bases and J by 6 bases, with 14 bases between the two germline ends. Germline CDR1 and CDR2: MNHNY and SVGAGI (reference sequence). This chain's CDR3 is CASSSRREDEKLFF. CDR3 in DNA: TGTGCCAGCAGCTCCCGGAGGGAAGATGAAAAACTGTTTTTT.

This chain joins TRBV5-1 and TRBJ1-1; TRBD1 aligns across 10 bases. V lost 0 bases to trimming and J lost 10 bases; unmatched junction nucleotides: 9. This CDR3 comprises 15 residues. From germline, CDR1 is SGHRS and CDR2 YFSETQ. CDR3 nucleotides: TGCGCCAGCAGCTTGGATTGGGACAGGGGTTCGAGAGCTTTCTTT. The encoded protein is CASSLDWDRGSRAFF.

The chain carries TRBV6-5 and TRBJ2-7; 8 bases map to TRBD2. Germline-derived CDR1 and CDR2 are MNHEY and SVGAGI. The trim removed 0 bases at V and 0 bases at J, leaving 4 bases unmatched. This CDR3 comprises 16 residues. In nucleotides, the CDR3 is TGTGCCAGCAGTTACTCGGTCAGCGGGAGCTCCTACGAGCAGTACTTC. As protein: CASSYSVSGSSYEQYF.

This chain uses TRBV12-3 or TRBV12-4 with TRBJ2-7; 8 positions agree with TRBD1. This CDR3 is 13 amino acids long. Trimming took 8 bases from V and 5 from J; bases not matched to a gene: 8. The CDR3 sequence is CASSRGQGHEQYF. In DNA form, the CDR3 reads TGTGCCAGCTCAAGAGGACAGGGACACGAGCAGTACTTC.

The rearrangement joins TRBV6-2 or TRBV6-3 to TRBJ2-2; the D gene is possibly TRBD1 (5 bases). CDR1 and CDR2 from the germline V gene are MNHEY and SVGEGT. V gave up 0 bases and J gave up 6 bases, with 11 bases separating them. CDR3 size: 15 residues. Here the CDR3 DNA reads TGTGCCAGCAGTTACTCGGTTACAGGACCCGGGGAGCTGTTTTTT. Its protein is CASSYSVTGPGELFF.

V is TRBV7-3 and J is TRBJ2-3; 7 bases are shared with TRBD2. V was pared by 5 bases and J by 4 bases, with 3 bases of the junction left unmatched. Germline values: CDR1 SGHTA, CDR2 FQGTGA. The CDR3 contains 13 residues. CDR3 region: CASSETSPDTQYF. CDR3 in DNA: TGTGCCAGCAGCGAGACTAGCCCAGATACGCAGTATTTT.

The gene calls are TRBV5-6 and TRBJ2-7; 11 positions match TRBD1. V dropped 3 bases and J dropped 3; count of bases not matched to a gene: 5. CDR3 length: 15 residues. Germline V gene lookup returns CDR1 SGHDT and CDR2 YYEEEE. CDR3 region: CASSYGQGAFYEQYF. CDR3 bases: TGTGCCAGCAGCTACGGACAGGGGGCGTTCTACGAGCAGTACTTC.

This chain links TRBV5-1 with TRBJ2-3; D possibly uses TRBD1 or TRBD2 (6 bases each). CDR3 length equals 16 residues. The V and J ends lost 3 bases and 0 bases respectively, with 14 bases between them. Germline loops: CDR1 SGHRS, CDR2 YFSETQ. As DNA, the CDR3 is TGCGCCAGCAGCTGGGGGGCAGGGACTAGCACAGATACGCAGTATTTT. Translation gives CASSWGAGTSTDTQYF.

This clone was recorded once. The genes are TRBV7-8 and TRBJ2-3; TRBD1 might be the D (5 bases). The CDR3 runs to 13 residues. From germline, CDR1 is SGHVS and CDR2 FQNEAQ. V was trimmed by 3 bases and J by 1 base, leaving 5 bases between them. CDR3 sequence (DNA): TGTGCCAGCAGCTTGGGGCGCACAGATACGCAGTATTTT. Translation gives CASSLGRTDTQYF.

The chain employs TRBV3-1 (or the pseudogene TRBV3-2) and TRBJ2-1; TRBD2 might be the D (6 bases). Germline lookup yields CDR1 LGHDT and CDR2 YNNKEL (reference sequence). V shed 1 base and J shed 10 bases, with 14 bases lying between them. This CDR3 is 14 amino acids long. CDR3 protein: CASSQAGAIWEQFF. The CDR3 DNA reads TGTGCCAGCAGCCAAGCGGGAGCAATCTGGGAGCAGTTCTTC.

This clone was observed once. V usage is TRBV5-1 and J usage is TRBJ1-2, with 7 positions matching TRBD1. This CDR3 is built from 14 residues. Germline V gene sequence: CDR1 SGHRS, CDR2 YFSETQ. V lost 4 bases to trimming and J lost 0 bases; unmatched junction nucleotides: 3. The CDR3 loop reads CASSPDRANYGYTF. CDR3 in DNA: TGCGCCAGCAGCCCTGACAGGGCTAACTATGGCTACACCTTC.

The chain links TRBV5-1 to TRBJ2-1, with D hard to call. V lost 4 bases and J lost 7, with 15 bases in between. This CDR3 comprises 14 residues. Germline CDR1 SGHRS, CDR2 YFSETQ. The CDR3 reads CASSEPADLNEQFF. The CDR3 bases are TGCGCCAGCAGCGAACCAGCCGACCTAAATGAGCAGTTCTTC.

The chain has TRBV7-8 and TRBJ1-1, with D possibly being TRBD1 (6 bases). The germline gives CDR1 SGHVS, CDR2 FQNEAQ. V was clipped by 5 bases and J by 0 bases, with 13 bases between them. The CDR3 is made up of 15 amino acids. CDR3 sequence: CASSPGQLMNTEAFF. Here the CDR3 DNA reads TGTGCCAGCAGCCCAGGACAGCTCATGAACACTGAAGCTTTCTTT.

As DNA, the CDR3 is TGCGCCAGCAGCTTGGGCCTCTTCAATGAGCAGTTCTTC. It translates to CASSLGLFNEQFF. The chain recombines TRBV5-1 with TRBJ2-1; no definite D call. The V and J ends lost 0 bases and 6 bases respectively, with 7 bases between them. The CDR3 contains 13 residues. Germline-derived CDR1 and CDR2 are SGHRS and YFSETQ.

The CDR3 protein is CASSFTSGSAYNEQFF. CDR3 nucleotide sequence: TGTGCCAGCAGCTTTACTAGCGGGTCTGCCTACAATGAGCAGTTCTTC. V is TRBV5-5 and J is TRBJ2-1, with 9 bases lining up with TRBD2. This CDR3 is built from 16 residues. The J segment lost 2 bases and the V segment lost 2 bases, leaving 5 bases of the junction unmatched. Germline V gives CDR1 SGHKS, CDR2 YYEKEE (reference sequence). The variable domain in full, with the rest retrieved from reference TRBV5-5 and TRBJ2-1, is DAGVTQSPTHLIKTRGQQVTLRCSPISGHKSVSWYQQVLGQGPQFIFQYYEKEERGRGNFPDRFSARQFPNYSSELNVNALLLGDSALYLCASSFTSGSAYNEQFFGPGTRLTVL.

V gene TRBV5-1 combines with J gene TRBJ2-2, with a possible D match to TRBD2 (5 bases). The CDR3 extends over 15 amino acids. V dropped 0 bases and J dropped 0 bases, with 6 bases sitting between them. Germline V gives CDR1 SGHRS, CDR2 YFSETQ. For the CDR3, the DNA is TGCGCCAGCAGCTTGGAGGGAGCGAACACCGGGGAGCTGTTTTTT. Encoded protein: CASSLEGANTGELFF.

This chain uses TRBV6-5 with TRBJ1-2; D ambiguous. CDR1 is MNHEY, CDR2 SVGAGI, per germline. V lost 2 bases and J 7 bases, leaving 11 bases between the germline ends. The CDR3 is 13 residues long. CDR3 in DNA: TGTGCCAGCAGTTACGGGCAGGCTGGTGGCTACACCTTC. Its protein product is CASSYGQAGGYTF.

The CDR3 spells CASSELRASAAKNIQYF. The DNA of the CDR3 is TGTGCCAGCAGTGAACTGAGGGCTTCAGCAGCCAAAAACATTCAGTACTTC. V gene TRBV6-1 combines with J gene TRBJ2-4; TRBD2 might be the D (5 bases). This CDR3 has 17 residues. V was clipped by 2 bases and J by 0 bases, with 14 bases between them. CDR1 and CDR2 from the germline V gene are MNHNS and SASEGT.

This clone was found a few times. The chain joins TRBV3-1 (or the pseudogene TRBV3-2) to TRBJ1-2, with 12 bases identical to TRBD1. V shed 4 bases and J 8 bases; nucleotides not matched to a gene: 14. Germline V gene lookup returns CDR1 LGHDT and CDR2 YNNKEL (reference sequence). The CDR3 runs to 17 residues. CDR3 coding DNA: TGTGCCAGCAGCCTTACCCACGCGGGACAGGGGGCTCGCGGCTACACCTTC. This sequence encodes CASSLTHAGQGARGYTF.

The chain combines TRBV6-2 or TRBV6-3 with TRBJ2-1, with 12 positions matching TRBD2. Germline CDR1 is MNHEY and CDR2 is SVGEGT. Trimming at V came to 5 bases and at J to 4 bases, leaving 12 bases not matched to a gene. CDR3 length equals 18 residues. DNA of the CDR3: TGTGCCAGCAGTACGGAGGGACTAGCGGGCGGTTTTTACAATGAGCAGTTCTTC. It translates to CASSTEGLAGGFYNEQFF.

The chain employs TRBV4-1 and TRBJ2-3, with 7 bases aligning to TRBD1. Unmatched junction bases numbered 7, after V lost 8 bases and J lost 2 bases. The CDR3 covers 14 residues. Per the germline V gene, CDR1 is MGHRA and CDR2 is YSYEKL. CDR3 sequence reads: CASGQAFHTDTQYF. CDR3 coding DNA: TGCGCCAGCGGACAGGCGTTCCACACAGATACGCAGTATTTT.